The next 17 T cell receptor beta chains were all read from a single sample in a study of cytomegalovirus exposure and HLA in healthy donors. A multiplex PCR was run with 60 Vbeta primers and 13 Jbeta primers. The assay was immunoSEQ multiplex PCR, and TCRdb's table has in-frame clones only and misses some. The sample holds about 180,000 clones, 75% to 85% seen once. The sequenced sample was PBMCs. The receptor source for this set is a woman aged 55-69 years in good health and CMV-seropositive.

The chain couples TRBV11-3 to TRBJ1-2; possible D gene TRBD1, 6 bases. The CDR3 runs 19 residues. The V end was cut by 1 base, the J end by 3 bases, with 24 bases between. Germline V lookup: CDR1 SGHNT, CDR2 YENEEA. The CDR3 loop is CASSLVGDWGRRGDYGYTF. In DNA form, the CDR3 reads TGTGCCAGCAGCTTAGTGGGGGATTGGGGGCGTAGGGGAGACTATGGCTACACCTTC. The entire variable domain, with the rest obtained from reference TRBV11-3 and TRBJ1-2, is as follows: EAGVVQSPRYKIIEKKQPVAFWCNPISGHNTLYWYLQNLGQGPELLIRYENEEAVDDSQLPKDRFSAERLKGVDSTLKIQPAELGDSAVYLCASSLVGDWGRRGDYGYTFGSGTRLTVV.

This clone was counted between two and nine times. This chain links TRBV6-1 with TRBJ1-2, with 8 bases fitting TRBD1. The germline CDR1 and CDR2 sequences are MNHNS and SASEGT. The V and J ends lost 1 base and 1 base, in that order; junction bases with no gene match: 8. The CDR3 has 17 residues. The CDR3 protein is CASSEEHGQGFNYGYTF. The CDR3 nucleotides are TGTGCCAGCAGTGAAGAACACGGACAGGGCTTTAACTATGGCTACACCTTC.

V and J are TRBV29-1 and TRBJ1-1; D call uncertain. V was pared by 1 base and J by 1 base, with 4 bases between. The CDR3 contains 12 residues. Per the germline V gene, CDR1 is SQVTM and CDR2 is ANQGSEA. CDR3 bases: TGCAGCGTTGAAGTACAGAACACTGAAGCTTTCTTT. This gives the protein CSVEVQNTEAFF.

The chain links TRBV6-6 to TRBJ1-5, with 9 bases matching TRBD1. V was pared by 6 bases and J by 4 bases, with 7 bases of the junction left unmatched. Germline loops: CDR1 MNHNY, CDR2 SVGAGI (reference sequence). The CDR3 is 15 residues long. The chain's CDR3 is CASSPQQGANQPQHF. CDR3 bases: TGTGCCAGCAGCCCCCAACAGGGGGCAAATCAGCCCCAGCATTTT.

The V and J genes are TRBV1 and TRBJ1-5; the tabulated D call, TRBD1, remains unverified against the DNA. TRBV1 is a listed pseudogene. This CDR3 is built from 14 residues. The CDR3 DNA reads TGCACCAGCAGCCCAGGACAGGGCAATCAGCCCCAGCATTTT. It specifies CTSSPGQGNQPQHF.

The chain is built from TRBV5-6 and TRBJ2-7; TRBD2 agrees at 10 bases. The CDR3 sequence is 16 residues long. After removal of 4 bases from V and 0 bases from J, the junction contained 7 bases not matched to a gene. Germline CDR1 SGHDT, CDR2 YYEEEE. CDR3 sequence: CASSPYLAGDSYEQYF. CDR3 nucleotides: TGTGCCAGCAGCCCTTACCTAGCGGGGGACTCCTACGAGCAGTACTTC.

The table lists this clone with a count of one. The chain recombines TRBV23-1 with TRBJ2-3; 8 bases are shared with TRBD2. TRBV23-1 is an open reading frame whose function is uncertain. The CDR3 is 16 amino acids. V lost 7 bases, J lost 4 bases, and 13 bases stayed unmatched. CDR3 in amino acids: CASTRGGNRKPDTQYF. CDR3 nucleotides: TGCGCCAGCACCCGCGGGGGGAATAGGAAGCCAGATACGCAGTATTTT.

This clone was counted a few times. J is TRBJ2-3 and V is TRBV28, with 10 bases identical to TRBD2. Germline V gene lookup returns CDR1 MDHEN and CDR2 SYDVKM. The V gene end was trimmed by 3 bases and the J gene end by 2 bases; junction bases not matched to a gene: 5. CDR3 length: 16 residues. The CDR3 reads CASSFFSGRPTDTQYF. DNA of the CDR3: TGTGCCAGCAGTTTTTTTAGCGGGAGGCCCACAGATACGCAGTATTTT.

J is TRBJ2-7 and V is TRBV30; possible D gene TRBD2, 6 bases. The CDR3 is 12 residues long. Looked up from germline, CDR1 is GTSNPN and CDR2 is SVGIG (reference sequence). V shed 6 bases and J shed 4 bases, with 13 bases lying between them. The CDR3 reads CACRGGSYEQYF. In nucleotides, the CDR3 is TGTGCCTGTCGGGGAGGCTCGTACGAGCAGTACTTC.

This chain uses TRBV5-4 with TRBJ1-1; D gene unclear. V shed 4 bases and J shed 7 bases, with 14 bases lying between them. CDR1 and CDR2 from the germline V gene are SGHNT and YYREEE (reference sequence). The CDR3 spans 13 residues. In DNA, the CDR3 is TGTGCCAGCAGCCTGCAATCGGGGAATGAAGCTTTCTTT. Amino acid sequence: CASSLQSGNEAFF.

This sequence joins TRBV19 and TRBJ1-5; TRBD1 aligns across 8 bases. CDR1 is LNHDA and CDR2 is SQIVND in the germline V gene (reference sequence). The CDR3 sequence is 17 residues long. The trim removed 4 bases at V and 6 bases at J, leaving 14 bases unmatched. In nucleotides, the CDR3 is TGTGCCAGTAGTAGCCGACTGACAGGGGATTCAACTCAGCCCCAGCATTTT. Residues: CASSSRLTGDSTQPQHF.

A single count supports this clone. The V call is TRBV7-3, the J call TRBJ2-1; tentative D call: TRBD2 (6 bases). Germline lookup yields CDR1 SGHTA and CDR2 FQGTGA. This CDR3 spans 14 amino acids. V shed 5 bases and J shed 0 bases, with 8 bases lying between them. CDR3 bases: TGTGCCAGCAGCCGGGGAGGCTCCTACAATGAGCAGTTCTTC. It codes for CASSRGGSYNEQFF.

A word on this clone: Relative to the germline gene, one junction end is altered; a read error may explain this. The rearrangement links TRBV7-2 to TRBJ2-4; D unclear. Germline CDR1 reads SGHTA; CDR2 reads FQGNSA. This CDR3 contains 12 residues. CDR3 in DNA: TGTGCCAGCAGCTGGGTTGAAAACAGTCAGTACTTC. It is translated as CASSWVENSQYF.

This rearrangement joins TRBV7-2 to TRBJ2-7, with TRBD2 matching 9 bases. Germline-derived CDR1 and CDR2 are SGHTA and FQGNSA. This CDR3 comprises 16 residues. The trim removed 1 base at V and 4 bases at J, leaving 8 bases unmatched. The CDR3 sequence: CASSLVGAGGRYEQYF. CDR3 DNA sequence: TGTGCCAGCAGCTTAGTAGGCGCGGGAGGGCGGTACGAGCAGTACTTC.

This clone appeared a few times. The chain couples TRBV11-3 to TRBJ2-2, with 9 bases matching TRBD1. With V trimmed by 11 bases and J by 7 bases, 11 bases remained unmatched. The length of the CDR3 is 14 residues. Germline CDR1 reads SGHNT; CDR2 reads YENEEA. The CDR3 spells CASSGTGFHGELFF. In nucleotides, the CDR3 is TGTGCCTCCTCTGGGACAGGGTTCCACGGGGAGCTGTTTTTT.

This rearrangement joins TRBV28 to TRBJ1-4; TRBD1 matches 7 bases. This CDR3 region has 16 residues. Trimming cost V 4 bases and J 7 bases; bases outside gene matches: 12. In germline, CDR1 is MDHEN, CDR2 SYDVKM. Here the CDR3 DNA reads TGTGCCAGCAGTTCTACAGGGGTTCAAAACGGTGAAAAACTGTTTTTT. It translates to CASSSTGVQNGEKLFF.

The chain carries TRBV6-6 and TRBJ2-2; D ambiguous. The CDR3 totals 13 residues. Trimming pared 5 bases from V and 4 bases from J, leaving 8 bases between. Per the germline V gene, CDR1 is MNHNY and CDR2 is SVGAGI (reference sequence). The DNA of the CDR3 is TGTGCCAGCAGTGACATCTCCACCGGGGAGCTGTTTTTT. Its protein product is CASSDISTGELFF.